This T cell receptor (beta chain) was found in a study of T-cell memory formation after mild COVID-19. Study-level background: The study found TCR clusters largely donor specific.

5'RACE with constant-segment primers yielded barcoded, UMI-tagged TCR alpha and TCR beta cDNA libraries. TCRdb reprocessed the 5' RACE reads via MiXCR and lists one record per CDR3 protein. The sample contains about 340,000 distinct CDR3 sequences, roughly 15% of which appear only once. Sequenced: PBMCs or a T cell subset sorted from them (not recorded which). The TCR sequence derives from a man between 18 and 35 years old who had mild COVID-19 (a few samples of this study predate the infection). Cell type and time point are not known.

The CDR3 bases are TGTGCCAGCAGGCCTCGTCCGGGGGGCGGAGAGACCCAGTACTTC. This encodes CASRPRPGGGETQYF. J is TRBJ2-5 and V is TRBV6-5, with D possibly being TRBD2 (7 bases). The CDR3 contains 15 residues. Germline CDR1 reads MNHEY; CDR2 reads SVGAGI. V was shortened by 6 bases and J by 4 bases, with 18 bases between the two germline ends.